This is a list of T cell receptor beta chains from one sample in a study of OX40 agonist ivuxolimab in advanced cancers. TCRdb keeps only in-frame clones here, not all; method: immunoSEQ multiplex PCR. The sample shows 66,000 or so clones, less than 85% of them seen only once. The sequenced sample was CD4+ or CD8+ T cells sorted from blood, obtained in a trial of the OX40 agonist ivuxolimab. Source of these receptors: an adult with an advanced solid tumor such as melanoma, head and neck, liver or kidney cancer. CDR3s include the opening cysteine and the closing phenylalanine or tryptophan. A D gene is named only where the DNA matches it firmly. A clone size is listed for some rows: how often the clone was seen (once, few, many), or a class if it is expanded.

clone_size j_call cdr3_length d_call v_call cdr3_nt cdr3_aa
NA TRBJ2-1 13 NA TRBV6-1 TGTGCCAGCAGTGAACTGCGGGCCAATGAGCAGTTCTTC CASSELRANEQFF
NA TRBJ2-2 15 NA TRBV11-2 TGTGCCAGCAGTGATTCCGGGGGTACGGGCGGGGAGCTGTTTTTT CASSDSGGTGGELFF
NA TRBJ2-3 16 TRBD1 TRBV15 TGTGCCACCAGCAGAGATTATGACAGGGAAACAGATACGCAGTATTTT CATSRDYDRETDTQYF
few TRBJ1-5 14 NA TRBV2 TGTGCCAGCAGTGAAGGAGGGGGCAATCAGCCCCAGCATTTT CASSEGGGNQPQHF
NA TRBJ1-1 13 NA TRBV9 TGTGCCAGCAGCGTAGGCGGCCACACTGAAGCTTTTTTT CASSVGGHTEAFF
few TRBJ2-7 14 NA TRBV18 TGTGCCAGCTCACCCCGGGCCAGCACCTACGAGCAGTACTTC CASSPRASTYEQYF
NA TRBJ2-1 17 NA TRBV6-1 TGTGCCAGCAGTGAATGGTTCCCGGACTACGCGGACAATGAGCAGTTCTTC CASSEWFPDYADNEQFF
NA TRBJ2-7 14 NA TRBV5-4 TGTGCCAGCAGCTTGAGTGGGGCAACGCACGAGCAGTACTTC CASSLSGATHEQYF
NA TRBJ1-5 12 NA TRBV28 TGTGCCAGCAGTCCACCCAATCAGCCCCAGCATTTT CASSPPNQPQHF
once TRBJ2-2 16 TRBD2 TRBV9 TGTGCCAGCAGCGTAGGAGCGGGAGGGAACACCGGGGAGCTGTTTTTT CASSVGAGGNTGELFF
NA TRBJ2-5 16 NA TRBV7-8 TGTGCCAGCAGCTTAAGCGGGCGAGCCACGCAAGAGACCCAGTACTTC CASSLSGRATQETQYF
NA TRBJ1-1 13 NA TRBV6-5 TGTGCCAGCAGTCCTAGTTTTGAAGCTGAAGCTTTCTTT CASSPSFEAEAFF
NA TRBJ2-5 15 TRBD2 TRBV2 TGTGCCAGCAGCGGGACTAGCGCCTCAGGGGAGACCCAGTACTTC CASSGTSASGETQYF
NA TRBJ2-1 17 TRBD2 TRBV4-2 TGTGCCAGCAGCCAAGAGGGGACTAGCGGGATTTACAATGAGCAGTTCTTC CASSQEGTSGIYNEQFF
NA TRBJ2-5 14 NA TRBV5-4 TGTGCCAGCAGCTTGGAGGCAGATCAAGAGACCCAGTACTTC CASSLEADQETQYF
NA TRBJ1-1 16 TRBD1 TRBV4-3 TGCGCCAGCAGCCAAAGACAGGGGTCTTTTGACACTGAAGCTTTCTTT CASSQRQGSFDTEAFF
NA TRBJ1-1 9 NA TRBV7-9 TGTGCCACCTCGATGGAAGCTTTCTTT CATSMEAFF